This T cell receptor (beta chain) was retrieved from a study of cytomegalovirus exposure and HLA in healthy donors. The wider study: The same platform was used for the 120 validation repertoires and the approximately 670 first-cohort repertoires, a later analysis reported.

Assay used: immunoSEQ multiplex PCR; TCRdb lists only in-frame clones, some missing. The sample has some 150,000 clones, roughly nine tenths seen once. This CDR3 contains 15 residues. J lost 6 bases, V lost 4 bases, and 6 bases had no gene match. Germline values: CDR1 SGHNT, CDR2 YYREEE (reference sequence). In regard to this clone: Its antigen is not identified.

Findings and caveats of the study: In vitro checks showed that a few CMV-associated chains really do target CMV antigens.

This clonotype was obtained from a woman aged 18 to 35 in good health and CMV-seropositive. Input material: PBMCs. The chain employs TRBV5-4 and TRBJ2-7, with 14 nucleotides matching TRBD2. The CDR3 region is CASSTGLAGGLEQYF. Written as DNA, the CDR3 is TGTGCCAGCAGCACAGGACTAGCGGGAGGACTCGAGCAGTACTTC.